A single sample gave rise to the 20 T cell receptor beta chains below, sequenced in a study of shared T cell receptors in the human thymus. The data were produced by immunoSEQ multiplex PCR, yet TCRdb's version contains in-frame clones alone and is incomplete. The sample yields hundreds of thousands of clones, 80% to 90% seen once. These same data were also listed under a study on human thymus T cells.

The specimen sequenced was thymocytes. Receptor source: a boy under three years old with a congenital heart defect.

The gene calls are TRBV25-1 and TRBJ2-1, with 10 positions matching TRBD2. The CDR3 spans 17 residues. CDR1 is MGHDK, CDR2 SYGVNS, per germline. V trimming: 2 bases; J trimming: 4 bases; junction bases outside the gene matches: 8. The CDR3 DNA reads TGTGCCAGCAGTGAACCCCATACTAGCGGGGATTACAATGAGCAGTTCTTC. Translated, it gives CASSEPHTSGDYNEQFF.

This clone was detected only once. The J gene is TRBJ1-1, the V gene TRBV28, with a weak D call TRBD1 (5 bases). Between the trimmed V and J ends, which lost 7 bases and 3 bases, there was a span of 12 bases. Germline lookup yields CDR1 MDHEN and CDR2 SYDVKM. This CDR3 is 13 amino acids long. CDR3 in amino acids: CASTVGGYTEAFF. The CDR3 DNA is TGTGCCAGCACGGTCGGGGGTTACACTGAAGCTTTCTTT. Supplemented by reference TRBV28 and TRBJ1-1, the full variable domain reads DVKVTQSSRYLVKRTGEKVFLECVQDMDHENMFWYRQDPGLGLRLIYFSYDVKMKEKGDIPEGYSVSREKKERFSLILESASTNQTSMYLCASTVGGYTEAFFGQGTRLTVV.

CDR3: CASSIPQGTSYNSPLHF. The CDR3 region has the DNA TGTGCCAGCAGCATACCACAGGGAACCTCCTATAATTCACCCCTCCACTTT. J is TRBJ1-6 and V is TRBV11-2; a weak D match, TRBD1 (6 bases). Germline assignment: CDR1 SGHAT and CDR2 FQNNGV. CDR3 length: 17 amino acids. V gave up 5 bases and J gave up 0 bases, with 14 bases separating them.

V is TRBV19 and J is TRBJ2-5; 8 positions match TRBD1. The ends lost 3 bases at V and 2 bases at J; junction bases unmatched: 5. The CDR3 is 15 residues long. The germline V gene has CDR1 LNHDA and CDR2 SQIVND (reference sequence). The CDR3 nucleotides are TGTGCCAGTAGTATGGTGACAGGGGAGCAAGAGACCCAGTACTTC. Encoded protein: CASSMVTGEQETQYF.

V and J are TRBV13 and TRBJ2-2; TRBD2 matches 9 bases. This CDR3 comprises 22 residues. Germline-derived CDR1 and CDR2 are PRHDT and FYEKMQ (reference sequence). V was pared by 1 base and J by 2 bases, with 20 bases of the junction left unmatched. Here the CDR3 reads CASSLVMDSGGPNLINTGELFF. The DNA of the CDR3 is TGTGCCAGCAGCTTAGTAATGGATAGCGGGGGCCCAAACCTTATCAACACCGGGGAGCTGTTTTTT.

The CDR3 is CASNLGGAYEQYF. For the CDR3, the DNA is TGTGCCAGCAACCTTGGAGGGGCCTACGAGCAGTACTTC. The chain employs TRBV11-2 and TRBJ2-7; D is perhaps TRBD2 (6 bases). This CDR3 spans 13 amino acids. Trimming removed 7 bases from V and 2 bases from J, with 12 bases in between. Per the germline V gene, CDR1 is SGHAT and CDR2 is FQNNGV.

The gene calls are TRBV4-3 and TRBJ2-1, with TRBD2 matching over 11 bases. The trim removed 4 bases at V and 6 bases at J, leaving 5 bases unmatched. CDR1 is LGHNA and CDR2 is YSLEER in the germline V gene. The CDR3 is 15 amino acids. In DNA form, the CDR3 reads TGCGCCAGCAGCCGGGGGACTAGCGGCACCAATGAGCAGTTCTTC. It encodes CASSRGTSGTNEQFF.

CDR3 sequence: CASARGGDQQYF. For the CDR3, the DNA is TGTGCCAGCGCCCGGGGGGGGGACCAGCAGTACTTC. The genes are TRBV7-9 and TRBJ2-7; 8 nucleotides match TRBD2. The ends lost 8 bases at V and 8 bases at J; junction bases unmatched: 8. Germline CDR1 is SEHNR and CDR2 is FQNEAQ (reference sequence). The CDR3 has 12 amino acids.

The chain links TRBV5-1 to TRBJ1-1, with 7 bases identical to TRBD1. The CDR3 covers 18 residues. The V gene's germline CDR1 is SGHRS and CDR2 YFSETQ. The trim removed 7 bases at V and 0 bases at J, leaving 18 bases unmatched. The CDR3 reads CASSWDSIIHKVNTEAFF. The CDR3 coding sequence is TGCGCCAGCTCCTGGGACAGCATTATACATAAGGTGAACACTGAAGCTTTCTTT.

With regard to this clone: The same CDR3 also results from other DNA sequences found in this sample. This chain connects TRBV5-6 to TRBJ1-6; TRBD1 is a possible D gene (6 bases). CDR3 size: 18 residues. Per the germline V gene, CDR1 is SGHDT and CDR2 is YYEEEE. Trimming cost V 3 bases and J 2 bases, with 18 bases left between them. For the CDR3, the DNA is TGTGCCAGCAGCTCAAAACAGGGTCCAAAAGCCTATAATTCACCCCTCCACTTT. Translated: CASSSKQGPKAYNSPLHF.

The chain is built from TRBV5-1 and TRBJ2-7, with D perhaps TRBD2 (5 bases). Trimming shortened V by 0 bases and J by 3 bases, and 10 bases separated the two germline ends. Per germline, CDR1 SGHRS and CDR2 YFSETQ. The CDR3 has 14 amino acids. The CDR3 DNA sequence: TGCGCCAGCAGCTTGGCCGGGCGGGTCTACGAGCAGTACTTC. Protein: CASSLAGRVYEQYF.

The table lists this clone with a few counts. The V gene is TRBV2, the J gene TRBJ1-1; 10 nucleotides align to TRBD1. The CDR3 is made up of 15 amino acids. In germline, CDR1 is SNHLY, CDR2 FYNNEI. Unmatched junction bases numbered 8, after V lost 7 bases and J lost 3 bases. The CDR3 DNA is TGTGCCAGCAATAGACAGGGGGCAACGGACACTGAAGCTTTCTTT. Amino acids: CASNRQGATDTEAFF.

This clone appeared a few times. The chain joins TRBV28 to TRBJ1-5; no firm D call. This CDR3 region has 15 residues. V was trimmed by 6 bases and J by 1 base, leaving 13 bases between them. The germline gives CDR1 MDHEN, CDR2 SYDVKM. The CDR3 loop is CASSLSAVSNQPQHF. The CDR3 DNA is TGTGCCAGCAGCTTGAGTGCGGTGAGCAATCAGCCCCAGCATTTT.

The V gene is TRBV6-1, the J gene TRBJ2-1, with unresolved D. The CDR3 consists of 16 residues. Germline V CDR1 and CDR2: MNHNS, SASEGT. Trimming removed 4 bases from V and 0 bases from J, with 13 bases in between. The CDR3 spells CASSGLVTSSYNEQFF. CDR3 in DNA: TGTGCCAGCAGTGGTTTGGTCACAAGCTCCTACAATGAGCAGTTCTTC.

The V call is TRBV27, the J call TRBJ2-1, with D possibly matching TRBD2 (6 bases). This CDR3 region has 11 residues. Trimming left V 7 bases short and J 10 bases short, with 11 bases between. Germline-derived CDR1 and CDR2 are MNHEY and SMNVEV (reference sequence). CDR3 protein: CASMGGWEQFF. The CDR3 DNA reads as TGTGCCAGCATGGGGGGATGGGAGCAGTTCTTC.

This clone appeared a single time. The V gene is TRBV14, the J gene TRBJ2-7, with 7 bases matching TRBD2. CDR1 is SGHDN and CDR2 is FVKESK in the germline V gene. Trimming removed 4 bases from V and 0 bases from J; junction bases left unmatched: 6. This CDR3 is built from 15 residues. The CDR3 loop is CASSRASGTSYEQYF. CDR3 DNA: TGTGCCAGCAGCCGGGCTAGCGGAACCTCCTACGAGCAGTACTTC.

The V call is TRBV5-1, the J call TRBJ2-7; TRBD1 agrees at 7 bases. The CDR3 extends over 19 amino acids. Germline V gives CDR1 SGHRS, CDR2 YFSETQ. V shed 1 base and J 1 base; nucleotides not matched to a gene: 17. CDR3 bases: TGCGCCAGCAGCTTGTCACCGGGACAGTCCCCGGTTCAGTCCTACGAGCAGTACTTC. Residues: CASSLSPGQSPVQSYEQYF.

This clone was counted only a few times. J is TRBJ1-2 and V is TRBV28, with a tentative D call TRBD1 (6 bases). The V end lost 3 bases, the J end lost 3 bases, and 14 bases lay between the germline ends. The CDR3 is made up of 15 amino acids. Germline lookup yields CDR1 MDHEN and CDR2 SYDVKM. CDR3 sequence reads: CASSFSGDLHYGYTF. As DNA, the CDR3 is TGTGCCAGCAGTTTTTCAGGGGACCTTCACTATGGCTACACCTTC.

This clone came up once. The V and J genes are TRBV27 and TRBJ1-5; tentatively, D is TRBD1 (6 bases). The germline V and J ends were trimmed by 0 bases and 5 bases, with 20 bases remaining between them. The CDR3 runs to 18 residues. CDR1 and CDR2 from the germline V gene are MNHEY and SMNVEV (reference sequence). CDR3 DNA sequence: TGTGCCAGCAGTTTATCGAGGCGGTCGAATGAGGGGGATCAGCCCCAGCATTTT. Translated, it gives CASSLSRRSNEGDQPQHF.

The chain uses TRBV14 and TRBJ1-1; TRBD1 matches at 8 bases. V was pared by 0 bases and J by 8 bases, with 8 bases of the junction left unmatched. Germline CDR1 SGHDN, CDR2 FVKESK. The length of the CDR3 is 15 residues. CDR3 in DNA: TGTGCCAGCAGCCAAGATTCGCAGGGGGCAACGGAAGCTTTCTTT. Its protein is CASSQDSQGATEAFF.